One and the same sample provided the 23 T cell receptor beta chains below, sequenced in a study of blood T cells in healthy people across ages. The second PCR ran roughly 6 to 11 cycles with a sample-barcoded 5' primer and J-beta primers. TCRdb recomputed calls from the 5' RACE reads with MiXCR, one row per CDR3 protein. The sample records about 580,000 distinct CDR3 sequences, about 45% being singletons. The sequencing input was blood. The receptors shown here come from a man older than 75 in good health.

The chain is built from TRBV10-3 and TRBJ2-1, with 13 bases that match TRBD2. J was trimmed by 4 bases and V by 3 bases; bases with no gene match: 6. This CDR3 has 17 amino acids. Looked up from germline, CDR1 is ENHRY and CDR2 is SYGVKD. The CDR3 loop is CAISDKGTSGAYNEQFF. CDR3 coding DNA: TGTGCCATCAGTGACAAGGGGACTAGCGGGGCGTACAATGAGCAGTTCTTC.

The chain has TRBV6-2 or TRBV6-3 and TRBJ1-1, with 7 bases that match TRBD1. Germline V gene sequence: CDR1 MNHEY, CDR2 SVGEGT. V lost 7 bases and J lost 1; bases outside the gene matches: 9. The CDR3 has 15 residues. This CDR3 is CASTYYRGGNTEAFF. CDR3 sequence (DNA): TGTGCCAGCACCTACTACAGGGGTGGGAACACTGAAGCTTTCTTT.

J is TRBJ2-5 and V is TRBV21-1; the table's D call, TRBD1, has no DNA check behind it. TRBV21-1 is shown as a pseudogene. CDR3 length: 16 residues. CDR3 protein: CASSTPSDDWRETQYF. In nucleotides, the CDR3 is TGTGCCAGCAGCACCCCCTCGGACGATTGGAGAGAGACCCAGTACTTC.

This clonotype was observed a handful of times. The CDR3 coding sequence is TGTGCCAGCAGCTTTAGCGGGGGAGTCTCCTACGAGCAGTACTTC. This encodes CASSFSGGVSYEQYF. J is TRBJ2-7 and V is TRBV7-2; 9 nucleotides line up with TRBD2. The V segment lost 3 bases and the J segment 0 bases; nucleotides outside the gene matches: 3. This CDR3 has 15 amino acids. Germline CDR1 SGHTA, CDR2 FQGNSA.

On this clonotype itself: Given a much more abundant clone one base away, this may be a read error. CDR3 sequence: CASSYGTSTGELFF. CDR3 DNA: TGTGCCAGCAGTTACGGGACAAGTACCGGGGAGCTGTTTTTT. The chain joins TRBV6-5 to TRBJ2-2; D is possibly TRBD1 (6 bases). CDR3 size: 14 residues. In germline, CDR1 is MNHEY, CDR2 SVGAGI. V was shortened by 2 bases and J by 5 bases, with 9 bases between the two germline ends.

The rearrangement links TRBV7-2 to TRBJ2-5; D is unresolved. V was pared by 4 bases and J by 11 bases, with 17 bases between. Germline values: CDR1 SGHTA, CDR2 FQGNSA. This CDR3 is 13 amino acids long. CDR3 protein: CASSYGRFDEQYF. CDR3 nucleotide sequence: TGTGCCAGCAGCTATGGCAGATTCGATGAGCAGTACTTC.

The CDR3 DNA is TGTGCCAGCAGTTACCCTCGGGGACTAGCGGGGGGGATGGACACCGGGGAGCTGTTTTTT. Translating gives CASSYPRGLAGGMDTGELFF. J is TRBJ2-2 and V is TRBV6-5, with 16 bases that match TRBD2. Germline trimming cut 2 bases from V and 3 bases from J; bases unmatched to any gene: 9. There are 20 residues in the CDR3. In germline, CDR1 is MNHEY, CDR2 SVGAGI.

The rearrangement joins TRBV4-3 to TRBJ2-7; unclear D gene. CDR1 is LGHNA and CDR2 is YSLEER in the germline V gene. The CDR3 length is 15 residues. Trimming left V 0 bases short and J 3 bases short, with 12 bases between. CDR3 DNA: TGCGCCAGCAGCCAAGAAGCCGGTGGCGTCTACGAGCAGTACTTC. Translated: CASSQEAGGVYEQYF.

The DNA of the CDR3 is TGTGCCAGCAGCCAAGGCGCCAGGGTCAATCAGCCCCAGCATTTT. As protein: CASSQGARVNQPQHF. The chain combines TRBV3-1 with TRBJ1-5; possibly TRBD1 for D (5 bases). With 1 base removed from V and 3 bases from J, the gap between germline ends came to 10 bases. This CDR3 has 15 residues. Germline V gene data show CDR1 as LGHDT and CDR2 as YNNKEL (reference sequence).

The chain uses TRBV29-1 and TRBJ2-7; TRBD1 matches 8 bases. Germline CDR1 and CDR2: SQVTM and ANQGSEA. V lost 3 bases to trimming and J lost 1 base; unmatched junction nucleotides: 8. The CDR3 spans 15 residues. CDR3 residues: CSVEAGTGRSYEQYF. As DNA, the CDR3 is TGCAGCGTTGAGGCTGGGACAGGTCGGTCCTACGAGCAGTACTTC.

This clonotype was counted between two and nine times. J is TRBJ2-7 and V is TRBV28; no definite D call. Germline CDR1 MDHEN, CDR2 SYDVKM. The CDR3 runs to 16 residues. V was trimmed by 4 bases and J by 3 bases, leaving 19 bases between them. This CDR3 is CASSSLGAAGSYEQYF. The CDR3 region has the DNA TGTGCCAGCAGTTCTCTTGGAGCCGCCGGTAGCTACGAGCAGTACTTC.

Relative to its sample, this clonotype is medium-sized. V usage is TRBV6-5 and J usage is TRBJ2-1, with D tentatively TRBD2 (6 bases). The CDR3 length is 15 residues. Germline V CDR1 and CDR2: MNHEY, SVGAGI. V shed 4 bases and J shed 0 bases, with 10 bases lying between them. The CDR3 nucleotides read TGTGCCAGCAGTTCTGGGGGGAGCTCCTACAATGAGCAGTTCTTC. Amino acids: CASSSGGSSYNEQFF.

The chain uses TRBV5-4 and TRBJ2-5; D may match TRBD1 or TRBD2 (6 bases each). Trimming stripped 4 bases from V and 4 bases from J, with 14 bases between. The germline V gene encodes CDR1 SGHNT and CDR2 YYREEE (reference sequence). This CDR3 has 14 amino acids. CDR3 bases: TGTGCCAGCAGCCCAGGAGGAGGGGGAGAGACCCAGTACTTC. It translates to CASSPGGGGETQYF.

This sequence joins TRBV10-3 and TRBJ2-7; 14 nucleotides line up with TRBD2. The germline V gene has CDR1 ENHRY and CDR2 SYGVKD. The CDR3 is 15 residues long. The ends lost 6 bases at V and 7 bases at J; junction bases unmatched: 8. CDR3: CAIRTGLAGAGEQYF. DNA of the CDR3: TGTGCCATCAGGACGGGACTAGCGGGAGCGGGGGAGCAGTACTTC.

This clonotype was seen ten or more times. The V and J genes are TRBV6-5 and TRBJ1-6; 7 bases line up with TRBD1. Germline loops: CDR1 MNHEY, CDR2 SVGAGI. V trimming: 6 bases; J trimming: 7 bases; junction bases outside the gene matches: 6. The CDR3 spans 14 residues. The CDR3 sequence: CASSRGQDNSPLHF. CDR3 bases: TGTGCCAGCAGCCGCGGACAGGACAATTCACCCCTCCACTTT.

The V and J genes are TRBV20-1 and TRBJ1-6; 7 bases are shared with TRBD1. The CDR3 length is 12 residues. Germline-derived CDR1 and CDR2 are DFQATT and SNEGSKA (reference sequence). CDR3 sequence: CSAGQYNSPLHF. The CDR3 region has the DNA TGCAGCGCGGGACAGTATAATTCACCCCTCCACTTT.

Only a few counts were recorded for this clonotype. The gene calls are TRBV7-2 and TRBJ2-3, with a weak D call TRBD1 (6 bases). Trimming stripped 8 bases from V and 4 bases from J, with 13 bases between. This CDR3 is built from 13 residues. Germline lookup yields CDR1 SGHTA and CDR2 FQGNSA. CDR3 in amino acids: CASHRAHADTQYF. In DNA, the CDR3 is TGTGCCAGCCACAGGGCACACGCAGATACGCAGTATTTT.

This clonotype was counted a single time. The CDR3 DNA reads as TGCGCCAGCAGCTTGGGTGACCGCCTTAATTCACCCCTCCACTTT. Its translation is CASSLGDRLNSPLHF. The rearrangement links TRBV5-1 to TRBJ1-6; D remains ambiguous. Germline lookup yields CDR1 SGHRS and CDR2 YFSETQ. The CDR3 covers 15 residues. Between the trimmed V and J ends, which lost 0 bases and 6 bases, there was a span of 10 bases.

The V call is TRBV29-1, the J call TRBJ2-1; possible D gene TRBD1, 6 bases. V was shortened by 4 bases and J by 7 bases, with 17 bases between the two germline ends. This CDR3 is 14 amino acids long. Germline V CDR1 and CDR2: SQVTM, ANQGSEA. The CDR3 here is CSVGSGASWNEQFF. CDR3 DNA: TGCAGCGTTGGATCAGGGGCCTCGTGGAATGAGCAGTTCTTC.

The chain carries TRBV7-9 and TRBJ2-2; tentatively, D is TRBD2 (6 bases). From germline, CDR1 is SEHNR and CDR2 FQNEAQ (reference sequence). The V end was cut by 3 bases, the J end by 1 base, with 9 bases between. This CDR3 region has 15 residues. The CDR3 bases are TGTGCCAGCAGCTTCCCAGCGGGGAACACCGGGGAGCTGTTTTTT. Its protein is CASSFPAGNTGELFF.

This clonotype has just a few counts. V and J are TRBV7-2 and TRBJ2-1; D not certain. Trimming stripped 1 base from V and 2 bases from J, with 9 bases between. The CDR3 consists of 15 residues. The germline gives CDR1 SGHTA, CDR2 FQGNSA. This CDR3 reads CASSLEARAYNEQFF. For the CDR3, the DNA is TGTGCCAGCAGCTTAGAGGCTAGGGCCTACAATGAGCAGTTCTTC.

This clonotype was seen only a few times. This sequence joins TRBV7-9 and TRBJ1-5, with 8 nucleotides matching TRBD1. CDR3 size: 15 residues. Germline lookup yields CDR1 SEHNR and CDR2 FQNEAQ (reference sequence). V shed 3 bases and J 1 base; nucleotides not matched to a gene: 2. The CDR3 DNA sequence: TGTGCCAGCAGCTTCGGGACAGGCAGCAATCAGCCCCAGCATTTT. Protein: CASSFGTGSNQPQHF. Supplemented by reference TRBV7-9 and TRBJ1-5, the full variable domain reads DTGVSQNPRHKITKRGQNVTFRCDPISEHNRLYWYRQTLGQGPEFLTYFQNEAQLEKSRLLSDRFSAERPKGSFSTLEIQRTEQGDSAMYLCASSFGTGSNQPQHFGDGTRLSIL.

CDR3 bases: TGTGCCAGCGGAGAACAGGGAATCGCGCAGTATTTT. Its protein product is CASGEQGIAQYF. This chain links TRBV6-2 or TRBV6-3 with TRBJ2-3; perhaps TRBD1 as D (6 bases). The CDR3 is 12 residues long. The V end lost 8 bases, the J end lost 10 bases, and 16 bases lay between the germline ends. Looked up from germline, CDR1 is MNHEY and CDR2 is SVGEGT.